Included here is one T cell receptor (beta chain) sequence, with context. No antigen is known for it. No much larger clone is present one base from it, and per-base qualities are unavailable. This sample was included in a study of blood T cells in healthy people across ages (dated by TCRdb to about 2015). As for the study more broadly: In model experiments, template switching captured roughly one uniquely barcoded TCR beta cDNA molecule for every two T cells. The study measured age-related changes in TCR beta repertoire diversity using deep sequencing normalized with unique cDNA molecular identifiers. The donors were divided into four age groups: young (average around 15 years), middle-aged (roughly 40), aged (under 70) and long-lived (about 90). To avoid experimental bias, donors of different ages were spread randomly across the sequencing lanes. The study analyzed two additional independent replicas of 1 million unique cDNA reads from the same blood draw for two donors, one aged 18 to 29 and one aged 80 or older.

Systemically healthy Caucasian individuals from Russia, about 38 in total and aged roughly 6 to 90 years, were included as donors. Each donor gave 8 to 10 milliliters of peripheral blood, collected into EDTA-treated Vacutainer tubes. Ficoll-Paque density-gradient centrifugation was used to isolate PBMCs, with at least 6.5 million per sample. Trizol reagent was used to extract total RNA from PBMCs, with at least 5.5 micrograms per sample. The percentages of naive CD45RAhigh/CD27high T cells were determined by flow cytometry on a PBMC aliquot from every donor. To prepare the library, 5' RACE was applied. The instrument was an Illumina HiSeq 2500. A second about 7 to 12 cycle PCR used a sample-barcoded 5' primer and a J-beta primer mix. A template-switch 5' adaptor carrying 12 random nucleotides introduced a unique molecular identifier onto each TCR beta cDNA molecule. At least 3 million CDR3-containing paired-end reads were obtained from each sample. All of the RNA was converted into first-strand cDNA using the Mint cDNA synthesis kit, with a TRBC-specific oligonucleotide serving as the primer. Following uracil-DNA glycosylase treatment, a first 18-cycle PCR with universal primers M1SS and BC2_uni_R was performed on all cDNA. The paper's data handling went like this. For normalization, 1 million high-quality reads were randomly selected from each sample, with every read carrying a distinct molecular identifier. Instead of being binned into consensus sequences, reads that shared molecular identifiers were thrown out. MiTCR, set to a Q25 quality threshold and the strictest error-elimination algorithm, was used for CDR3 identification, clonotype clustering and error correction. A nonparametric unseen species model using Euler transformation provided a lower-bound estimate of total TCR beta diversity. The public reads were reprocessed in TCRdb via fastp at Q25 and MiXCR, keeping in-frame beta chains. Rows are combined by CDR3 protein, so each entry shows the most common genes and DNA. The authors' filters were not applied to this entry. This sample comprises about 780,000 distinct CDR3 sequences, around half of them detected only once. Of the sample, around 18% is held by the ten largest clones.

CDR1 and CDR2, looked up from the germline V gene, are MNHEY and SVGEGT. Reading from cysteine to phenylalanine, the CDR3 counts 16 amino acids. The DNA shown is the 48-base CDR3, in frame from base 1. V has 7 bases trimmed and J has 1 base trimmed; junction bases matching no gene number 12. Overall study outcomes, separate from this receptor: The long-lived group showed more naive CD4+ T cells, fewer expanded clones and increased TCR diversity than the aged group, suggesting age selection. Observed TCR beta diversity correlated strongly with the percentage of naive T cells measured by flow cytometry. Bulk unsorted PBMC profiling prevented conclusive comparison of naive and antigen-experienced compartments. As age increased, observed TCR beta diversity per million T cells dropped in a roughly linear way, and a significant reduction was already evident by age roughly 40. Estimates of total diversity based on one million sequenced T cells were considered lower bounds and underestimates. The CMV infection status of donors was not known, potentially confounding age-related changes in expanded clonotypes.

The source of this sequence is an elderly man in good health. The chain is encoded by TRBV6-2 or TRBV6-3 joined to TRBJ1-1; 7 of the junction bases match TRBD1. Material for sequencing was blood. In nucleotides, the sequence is TGTGCCAGCACCCCTGGGTTGGGACAGAGGAACACTGAAGCTTTCTTT. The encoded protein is CASTPGLGQRNTEAFF.